A single sample gave rise to the 5 T cell receptor beta chains below, sequenced in a study of shared clonotypes between healthy human individuals. Libraries were prepared by immunoSEQ multiplex PCR; TCRdb keeps only in-frame clonotypes and omits some of them. The sample contains millions of clones, 85% to 95% of which appear only once. The sample taken for sequencing was naive CD4+ T cells sorted from blood. The subset here: CD45RA+ positively selected. These receptors originate from a man in his late teens or twenties in good health.

The CDR3 is CASSITGGHTLNTEAFF. The CDR3 coding sequence is TGTGCCAGCAGTATTACAGGGGGCCACACGTTGAACACTGAAGCTTTCTTT. V and J are TRBV28 and TRBJ1-1; 9 bases are shared with TRBD1. The V gene end was trimmed by 5 bases and the J gene end by 0 bases; junction bases not matched to a gene: 10. The CDR3 extends over 17 amino acids. From germline, CDR1 is MDHEN and CDR2 SYDVKM.

This chain uses TRBV11-2 with TRBJ1-6; D is unclear. This CDR3 is built from 14 residues. Germline CDR1 reads SGHAT; CDR2 reads FQNNGV. Deletions cut 3 bases from V and 7 bases from J, with 10 bases between. The CDR3 coding sequence is TGTGCCAGCAGCTTTGTCCAAGGGAATTCACCCCTCCACTTT. Protein: CASSFVQGNSPLHF.

The chain couples TRBV7-2 to TRBJ2-7; no reliable D call. The CDR3 is 12 residues long. Trimming removed 2 bases from V and 8 bases from J, with 10 bases in between. Germline V CDR1 and CDR2: SGHTA, FQGNSA. Here the CDR3 reads CASSLLSEKQYF. The CDR3 nucleotides are TGTGCCAGCAGCTTACTATCCGAGAAGCAGTACTTC.

The chain combines TRBV7-2 with TRBJ2-1; D unresolved. V lost 1 base and J 0 bases, leaving 7 bases between the germline ends. Germline V gene lookup returns CDR1 SGHTA and CDR2 FQGNSA. The CDR3 extends over 15 amino acids. CDR3 protein: CASSLGDFSYNEQFF. The DNA of the CDR3 is TGTGCCAGCAGCTTAGGAGACTTCTCCTACAATGAGCAGTTCTTC.

The V call is TRBV7-2, the J call TRBJ2-7, with D perhaps being TRBD1 or TRBD2 (5 bases each). Per germline, CDR1 SGHTA and CDR2 FQGNSA. Trimming shortened V by 1 base and J by 2 bases, and 12 bases separated the two germline ends. The CDR3 extends over 15 amino acids. CDR3 sequence (DNA): TGTGCCAGCAGCTTAGTCGACGAGGGGACCTACGAGCAGTACTTC. Translating gives CASSLVDEGTYEQYF.